A selection of T cell receptor beta chains follows, all from one sample in a study of blood T cells in healthy people across ages. TCRdb re-called the 5' RACE reads with MiXCR, one entry per CDR3 protein. The sample shows roughly 800,000 distinct CDR3 sequences, 53% of them seen only once. The sequencing input was blood. The receptors were gathered from a man older than 75 in good health. Each CDR3 is given with its conserved first and last residue. Fields, in order: J gene, clone size, V gene, D gene, CDR3 protein, CDR3 DNA. A D gene is named only where the DNA matches it firmly. The listing skips clone size in some rows; elsewhere it reads once, few, many or a size class.

J gene: TRBJ1-1
clone size: -
V gene: TRBV29-1
D gene: -
CDR3 protein: CSVGDWDKGGTEAFF
CDR3 DNA: TGCAGCGTTGGAGATTGGGACAAGGGGGGCACTGAAGCTTTCTTT

J gene: TRBJ1-2
clone size: few
V gene: TRBV7-2
D gene: TRBD1
CDR3 protein: CASSTGTGEDYGYTF
CDR3 DNA: TGTGCCAGCAGCACCGGGACAGGGGAGGACTATGGCTACACCTTC

J gene: TRBJ2-1
clone size: -
V gene: TRBV10-3
D gene: TRBD1
CDR3 protein: CAISELDRGSNNEQFF
CDR3 DNA: TGTGCCATCAGTGAGCTCGACAGGGGTTCCAACAATGAGCAGTTCTTC

J gene: TRBJ2-1
clone size: -
V gene: TRBV11-2
D gene: -
CDR3 protein: CASKGHTEETQFF
CDR3 DNA: TGTGCCAGCAAGGGACACACGGAGGAGACCCAGTTCTTC

J gene: TRBJ2-7
clone size: -
V gene: TRBV29-1
D gene: -
CDR3 protein: CSVDSLSYNEQYF
CDR3 DNA: TGCAGCGTTGACTCACTGTCCTACAATGAGCAGTACTTC

J gene: TRBJ1-2
clone size: -
V gene: TRBV3-1
D gene: TRBD1
CDR3 protein: CASSQGAQGGLGGYTF
CDR3 DNA: TGTGCCAGCAGCCAAGGGGCCCAGGGGGGGCTCGGCGGCTACACCTTC

J gene: TRBJ2-1
clone size: -
V gene: TRBV7-8
D gene: -
CDR3 protein: CASRLPSSYNEQFF
CDR3 DNA: TGTGCCAGCCGACTTCCGAGCTCCTACAATGAGCAGTTCTTC

J gene: TRBJ2-5
clone size: -
V gene: TRBV5-5
D gene: TRBD1
CDR3 protein: CASRYGTGGINEQYF
CDR3 DNA: TGTGCCAGCAGGTACGGGACAGGGGGCATCAATGAGCAGTACTTC

J gene: TRBJ2-3
clone size: -
V gene: TRBV29-1
D gene: -
CDR3 protein: CSVEDQGTRRAYF
CDR3 DNA: TGCAGCGTTGAAGATCAGGGGACGAGAAGGGCGTATTTT

J gene: TRBJ1-5
clone size: -
V gene: TRBV7-2
D gene: TRBD1
CDR3 protein: CASSLVGQGANQPQHF
CDR3 DNA: TGTGCCAGCAGCTTAGTGGGGCAGGGGGCGAATCAGCCCCAGCATTTT

J gene: TRBJ2-1
clone size: -
V gene: TRBV7-9
D gene: -
CDR3 protein: CASSFVYRPDEQFF
CDR3 DNA: TGTGCCAGCAGCTTCGTATATAGGCCAGATGAGCAGTTCTTC

J gene: TRBJ1-2
clone size: few
V gene: TRBV3-1
D gene: TRBD1
CDR3 protein: CASSPDRTNYGYTF
CDR3 DNA: TGTGCCAGCAGCCCGGACAGGACTAACTATGGCTACACCTTC

J gene: TRBJ2-1
clone size: many
V gene: TRBV15
D gene: -
CDR3 protein: CATSREAGREQFF
CDR3 DNA: TGTGCCACCAGCAGAGAGGCCGGGCGTGAGCAGTTCTTC

J gene: TRBJ2-1
clone size: -
V gene: TRBV7-9
D gene: -
CDR3 protein: CASTQSGSSYNEQFF
CDR3 DNA: TGTGCCAGCACCCAGTCGGGGAGCTCCTACAATGAGCAGTTCTTC

J gene: TRBJ2-5
clone size: few
V gene: TRBV19
D gene: -
CDR3 protein: CASSPSVQETQYF
CDR3 DNA: TGTGCCAGTAGTCCGTCCGTTCAAGAGACCCAGTACTTC